The 3 T cell receptor beta chains reported below all come from one sample, sequenced in a study of PD-1 blockade in classical Hodgkin lymphoma. Time point specified: cycle 4 day 1 (C4D1), after six to seven weeks of nivolumab. With no exception, relapse followed autologous stem cell transplantation in all patients, and brentuximab vedotin exposure varied. The data were produced by immunoSEQ multiplex PCR, yet TCRdb's version contains in-frame clones alone and is incomplete. The sample lists 6,000 to 7,500 clones, 65% to 80% occurring once. Sequencing used peripheral blood mononuclear cells (PBMCs), obtained before the fourth cycle of nivolumab. These receptors came from a human donor with classical Hodgkin lymphoma.

This clone was detected a few times. The gene calls are TRBV11-2 and TRBJ2-6; D may correspond to TRBD1 or TRBD2 (6 bases each). Germline CDR1 SGHAT, CDR2 FQNNGV. There are 20 residues in the CDR3. The V end lost 0 bases, the J end lost 4 bases, and 22 bases lay between the germline ends. CDR3 bases: TGTGCCAGCAGCTTAGATCCAGGGGACTGGGATTCTAGAGGGGCCAACGTCCTGACTTTC. Its protein is CASSLDPGDWDSRGANVLTF.

The rearrangement uses TRBV7-2 and TRBJ2-7; D remains unclear. CDR1 and CDR2 (germline): SGHTA, FQGNSA. Trimming shortened V by 5 bases and J by 2 bases, and 7 bases separated the two germline ends. The CDR3 contains 12 residues. CDR3 loop: CASSRLTYEQYF. The CDR3 region has the DNA TGTGCCAGCAGCCGGCTGACCTACGAGCAGTACTTC.

This chain links TRBV11-2 with TRBJ2-1; 12 bases are a match to TRBD1. V gave up 3 bases and J gave up 6 bases; unmatched junction bases: 3. CDR3 size: 15 residues. Per germline, CDR1 SGHAT and CDR2 FQNNGV. In nucleotides, the CDR3 is TGTGCCAGCAGCTTGGGACAGGGGGCTGGCAATGAGCAGTTCTTC. It yields the protein CASSLGQGAGNEQFF.